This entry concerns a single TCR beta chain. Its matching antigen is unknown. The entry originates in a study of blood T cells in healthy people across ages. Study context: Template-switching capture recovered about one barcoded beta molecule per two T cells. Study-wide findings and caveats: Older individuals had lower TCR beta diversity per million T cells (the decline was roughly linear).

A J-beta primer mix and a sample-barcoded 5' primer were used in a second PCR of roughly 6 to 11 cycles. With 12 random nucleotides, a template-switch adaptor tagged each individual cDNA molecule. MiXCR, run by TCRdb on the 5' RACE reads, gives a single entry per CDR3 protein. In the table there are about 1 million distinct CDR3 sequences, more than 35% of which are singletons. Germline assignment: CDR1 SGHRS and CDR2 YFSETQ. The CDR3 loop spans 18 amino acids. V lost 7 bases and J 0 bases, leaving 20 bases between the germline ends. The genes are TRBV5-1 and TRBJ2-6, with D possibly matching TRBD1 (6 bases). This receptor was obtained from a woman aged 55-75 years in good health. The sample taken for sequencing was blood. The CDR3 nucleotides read TGCGCCAGCTCCCCCCCCGGACAGAGAAGCTCTGGGGCCAACGTCCTGACTTTC. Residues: CASSPPGQRSSGANVLTF.